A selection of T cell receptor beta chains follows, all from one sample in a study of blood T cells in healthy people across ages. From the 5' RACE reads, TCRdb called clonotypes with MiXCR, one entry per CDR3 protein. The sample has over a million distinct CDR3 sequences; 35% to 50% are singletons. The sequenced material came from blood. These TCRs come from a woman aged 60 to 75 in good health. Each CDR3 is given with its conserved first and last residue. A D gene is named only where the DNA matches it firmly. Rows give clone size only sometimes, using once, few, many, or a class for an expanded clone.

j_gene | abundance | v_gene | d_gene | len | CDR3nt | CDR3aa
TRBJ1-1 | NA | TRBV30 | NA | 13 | TGTGCCTGTAGTTCGGGAATGAACACTGAAGCTTTCTTT | CACSSGMNTEAFF
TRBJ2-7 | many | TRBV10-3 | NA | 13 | TGTGCCATTAACGAGGGAGTGTCCTACGAGCAGTACTTC | CAINEGVSYEQYF
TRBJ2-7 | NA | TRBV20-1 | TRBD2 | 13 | TGCAGTGAGCGGGGTAGCTCCTACAATGAGCAGTACTTC | CSERGSSYNEQYF
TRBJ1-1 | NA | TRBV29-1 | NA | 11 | TGCAGCGTTGAGGAAGTAACTGAAGCTTTCTTT | CSVEEVTEAFF
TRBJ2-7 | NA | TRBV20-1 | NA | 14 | TGCAGTGCCATCGACTCGAAAAGCTCCTACGAGCAGTACTTC | CSAIDSKSSYEQYF
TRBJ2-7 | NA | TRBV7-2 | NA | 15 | TGTGCCAGCAGCCTGAAATCTGCGGGCTCCTACGAGCAGTACTTC | CASSLKSAGSYEQYF
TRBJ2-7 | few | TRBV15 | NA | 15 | TGTGCCACCAGCAGAGATTGGCAGGGTACCTACGAGCAGTACTTC | CATSRDWQGTYEQYF
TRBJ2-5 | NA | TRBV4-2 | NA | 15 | TGTGCCAGCAGCCCGCGACAGGAGGGGCAAGAGACCCAGTACTTC | CASSPRQEGQETQYF
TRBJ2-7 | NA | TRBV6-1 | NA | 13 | TGTGCCAGCAGTGAAATTTGGGGCTACGAGCAGTACTTC | CASSEIWGYEQYF
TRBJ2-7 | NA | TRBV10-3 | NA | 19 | TGTGCCATCACCGACGGACAGGGTCCCGGTAGCGGGAGTAACAATGAGCAGTACTTC | CAITDGQGPGSGSNNEQYF
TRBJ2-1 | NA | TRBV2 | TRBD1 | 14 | TGTGCCAGCAGTAGGGACAGGGAGGGCAATGAGCAGTTCTTC | CASSRDREGNEQFF
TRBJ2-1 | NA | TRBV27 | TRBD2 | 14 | TGTGCCAGCAGTTTAACTAGCGGGTGGGGTGAGCAGTTCTTC | CASSLTSGWGEQFF
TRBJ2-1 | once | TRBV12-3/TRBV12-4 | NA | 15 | TGTGCCAGCAGTGCGAGCGGGCCTTCCTACAATGAGCAGTTCTTC | CASSASGPSYNEQFF
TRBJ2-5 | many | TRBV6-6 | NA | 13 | TGTGCCAGCAGTTACAAGGCTGAAGAGACCCAGTACTTC | CASSYKAEETQYF
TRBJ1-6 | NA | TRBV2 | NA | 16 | TGTGCCAGCAGTGAAGGGCAAGGAGGCTATAATTCACCCCTCCACTTT | CASSEGQGGYNSPLHF
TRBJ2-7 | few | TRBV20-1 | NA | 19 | TGCAGTGCTAGAGATCGATTGGGCATCCGAGGGGGGCGGAGGGACGAGCAGTACTTC | CSARDRLGIRGGRRDEQYF
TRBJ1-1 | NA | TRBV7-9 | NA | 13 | TGTGCCAGCAGCTCCGCCCGGACCACTGAAGCTTTCTTT | CASSSARTTEAFF
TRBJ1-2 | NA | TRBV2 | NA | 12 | TGTGCCAGCCGGACAGCTCACTATGGCTACACCTTC | CASRTAHYGYTF
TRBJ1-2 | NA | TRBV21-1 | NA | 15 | TGTGCCAGCAGCAGAGGACAGGGGGCGCGGTGCGGCTACACCTTC | CASSRGQGARCGYTF
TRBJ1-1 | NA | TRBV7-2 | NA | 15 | TGTGCCAGCAGCTTAGTAGGGGTTCGGGACACTGAAGCTTTCTTT | CASSLVGVRDTEAFF
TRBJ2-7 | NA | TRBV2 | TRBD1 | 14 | TGTGCCAGCACTAGACAGGGTATGGTATCCGAGCAGTACTTC | CASTRQGMVSEQYF
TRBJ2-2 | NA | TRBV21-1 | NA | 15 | TGTGCTCAGGGGGGGGAGAGGTTTAATACCGGGGAGCTGTTTTTT | CAQGGERFNTGELFF
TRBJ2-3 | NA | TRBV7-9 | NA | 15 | TGTGCCAGCAGCTTAGGAGGGGGAGGTTCAGATACGCAGTATTTT | CASSLGGGGSDTQYF
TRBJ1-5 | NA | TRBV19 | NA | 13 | TGTGCCAGTCGCGACAGCGGGCATCAGCCCCAGCATTTT | CASRDSGHQPQHF
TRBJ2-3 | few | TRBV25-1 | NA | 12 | TGTGCCAGCAGTGAAGGGGCGGTTACGCAGTATTTT | CASSEGAVTQYF
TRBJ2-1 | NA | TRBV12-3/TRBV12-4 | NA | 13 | TGTGCCAGCAGACCTTCGGAGAAGAATGAGCAGTTCTTC | CASRPSEKNEQFF
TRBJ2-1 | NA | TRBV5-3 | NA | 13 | TGTGCCAGAATCCGGGAATTAGTCAATGAGCAGTTCTTC | CARIRELVNEQFF
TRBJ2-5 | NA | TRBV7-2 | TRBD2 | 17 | TGTGCCAGCAGCTTACTAGCGGGATCTCTCTCTATGAGGGAGCAGTACTTC | CASSLLAGSLSMREQYF
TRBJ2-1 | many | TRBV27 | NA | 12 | TGTGCCAGCAGTCCCAGGGGCGATGAGCAGTTCTTC | CASSPRGDEQFF
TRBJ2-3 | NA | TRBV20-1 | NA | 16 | TGCAGCGCTAGAGATTCGGGGACACTCAGCACAGATACGCAGTATTTT | CSARDSGTLSTDTQYF
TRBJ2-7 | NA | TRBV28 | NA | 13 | TGTGCCAGCAGTATATCCAAGACTTACGAGCAGTACTTC | CASSISKTYEQYF
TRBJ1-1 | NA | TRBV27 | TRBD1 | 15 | TGTGCCAGCAGTCCGCAGGACAGGATGAACACTGAAGCTTTCTTT | CASSPQDRMNTEAFF